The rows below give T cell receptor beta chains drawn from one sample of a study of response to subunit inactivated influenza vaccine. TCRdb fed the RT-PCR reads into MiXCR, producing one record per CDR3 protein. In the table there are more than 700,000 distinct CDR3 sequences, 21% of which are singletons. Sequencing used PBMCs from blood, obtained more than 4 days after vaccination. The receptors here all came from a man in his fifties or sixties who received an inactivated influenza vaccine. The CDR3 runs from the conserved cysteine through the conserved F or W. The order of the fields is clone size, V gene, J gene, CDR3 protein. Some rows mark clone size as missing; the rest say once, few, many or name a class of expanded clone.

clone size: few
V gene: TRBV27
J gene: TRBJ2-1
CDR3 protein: CASSMFDEQFF

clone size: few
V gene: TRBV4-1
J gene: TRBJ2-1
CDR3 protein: CASSQSIGISSYNEQFF

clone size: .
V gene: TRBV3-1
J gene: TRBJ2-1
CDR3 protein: CASSQASGQIYNEQFF

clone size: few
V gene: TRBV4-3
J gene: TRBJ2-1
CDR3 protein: CASSQDTTSGSGTEQFF

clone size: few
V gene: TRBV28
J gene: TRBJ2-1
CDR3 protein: CASSQGQGASHEQFF

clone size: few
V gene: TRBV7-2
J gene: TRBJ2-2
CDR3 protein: CASSLDFGDGTGELFF

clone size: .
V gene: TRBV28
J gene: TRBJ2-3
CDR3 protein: CASSPNRDRDIGRTDTQYF

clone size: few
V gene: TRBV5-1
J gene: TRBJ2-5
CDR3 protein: CASRTGDGTQYF

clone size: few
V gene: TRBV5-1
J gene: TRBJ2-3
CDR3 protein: CASSLGQGFQDTQYF

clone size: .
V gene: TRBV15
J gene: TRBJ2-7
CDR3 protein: CATSRDRGGRVAYEQYF

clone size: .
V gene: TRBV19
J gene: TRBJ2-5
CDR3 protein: CASSGRRGVSQYF

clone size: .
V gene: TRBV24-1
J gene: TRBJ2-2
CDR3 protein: CATTPGTGELFF

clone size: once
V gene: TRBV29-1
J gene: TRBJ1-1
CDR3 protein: CSVADLHAEGRLTEAFF

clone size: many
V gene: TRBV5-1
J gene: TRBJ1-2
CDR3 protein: CASSMGPDGGYTF

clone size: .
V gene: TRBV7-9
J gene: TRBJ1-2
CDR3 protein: CASSFEGVYGYTF

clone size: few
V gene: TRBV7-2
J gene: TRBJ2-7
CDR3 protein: CASSLEGGNSYEQYF

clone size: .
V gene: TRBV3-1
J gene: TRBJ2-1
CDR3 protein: CASSHPPRFEQFF

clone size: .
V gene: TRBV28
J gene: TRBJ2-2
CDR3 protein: CASSLLGPPTGELFF

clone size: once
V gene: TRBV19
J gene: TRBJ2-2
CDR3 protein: CASSMRIGQGNRPNTGELFF

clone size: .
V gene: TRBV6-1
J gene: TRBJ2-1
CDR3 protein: CASYRSGRSYNEQFF

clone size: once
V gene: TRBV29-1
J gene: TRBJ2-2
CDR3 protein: CSVERHMNTGELFF

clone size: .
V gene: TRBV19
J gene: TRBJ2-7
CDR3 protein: CATRNRQTYEQYF

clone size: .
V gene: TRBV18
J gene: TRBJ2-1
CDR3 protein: CASSSNRGDEQFF

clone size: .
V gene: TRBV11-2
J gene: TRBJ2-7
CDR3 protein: CASSSPYNILAGHYEQYF

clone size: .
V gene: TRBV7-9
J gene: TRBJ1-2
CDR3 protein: CASSGDSGYGYTF

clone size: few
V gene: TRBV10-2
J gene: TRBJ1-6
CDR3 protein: CASGDNNSPLHF

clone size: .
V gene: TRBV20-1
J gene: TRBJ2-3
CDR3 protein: CSARDLTGSDTQYF